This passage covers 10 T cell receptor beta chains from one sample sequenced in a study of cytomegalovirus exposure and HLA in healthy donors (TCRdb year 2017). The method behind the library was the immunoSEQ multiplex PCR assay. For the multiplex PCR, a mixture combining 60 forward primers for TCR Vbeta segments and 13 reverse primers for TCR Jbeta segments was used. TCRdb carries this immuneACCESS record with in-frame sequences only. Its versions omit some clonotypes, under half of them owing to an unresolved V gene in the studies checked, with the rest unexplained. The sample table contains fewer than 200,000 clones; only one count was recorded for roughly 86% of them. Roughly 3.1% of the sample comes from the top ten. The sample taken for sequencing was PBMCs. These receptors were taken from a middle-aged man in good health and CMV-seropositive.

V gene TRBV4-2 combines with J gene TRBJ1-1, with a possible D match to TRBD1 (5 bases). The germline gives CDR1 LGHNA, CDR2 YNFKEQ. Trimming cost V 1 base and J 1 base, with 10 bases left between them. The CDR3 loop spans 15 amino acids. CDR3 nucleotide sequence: TGTGCCAGCAGCCAAGTTGGAGGGGAGAACACTGAAGCTTTCTTT. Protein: CASSQVGGENTEAFF.

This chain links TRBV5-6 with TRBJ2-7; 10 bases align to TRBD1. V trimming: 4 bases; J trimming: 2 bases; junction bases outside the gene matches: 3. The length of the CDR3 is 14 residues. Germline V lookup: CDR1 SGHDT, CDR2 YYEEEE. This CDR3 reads CASSKGTGAYEQYF. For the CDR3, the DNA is TGTGCCAGCAGCAAGGGGACAGGGGCCTACGAGCAGTACTTC.

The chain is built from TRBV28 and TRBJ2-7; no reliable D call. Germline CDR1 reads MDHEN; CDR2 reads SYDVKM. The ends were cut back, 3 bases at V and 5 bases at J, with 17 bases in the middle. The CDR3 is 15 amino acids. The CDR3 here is CASSFPGTAKNEQYF. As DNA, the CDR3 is TGTGCCAGCAGTTTTCCAGGCACAGCAAAGAACGAGCAGTACTTC.

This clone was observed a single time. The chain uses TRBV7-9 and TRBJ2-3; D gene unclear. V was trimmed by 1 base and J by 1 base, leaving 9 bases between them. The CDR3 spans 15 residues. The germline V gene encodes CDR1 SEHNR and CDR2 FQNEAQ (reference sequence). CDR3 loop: CASSLGGARTDTQYF. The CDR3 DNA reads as TGTGCCAGCAGCTTAGGTGGAGCACGCACAGATACGCAGTATTTT.

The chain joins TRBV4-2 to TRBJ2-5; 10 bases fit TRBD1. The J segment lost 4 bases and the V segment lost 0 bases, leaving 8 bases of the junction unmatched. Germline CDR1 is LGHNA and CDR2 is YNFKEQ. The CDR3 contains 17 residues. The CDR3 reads CASSQDGGRTGGETQYF. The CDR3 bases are TGTGCCAGCAGCCAAGATGGGGGAAGGACAGGGGGAGAGACCCAGTACTTC.

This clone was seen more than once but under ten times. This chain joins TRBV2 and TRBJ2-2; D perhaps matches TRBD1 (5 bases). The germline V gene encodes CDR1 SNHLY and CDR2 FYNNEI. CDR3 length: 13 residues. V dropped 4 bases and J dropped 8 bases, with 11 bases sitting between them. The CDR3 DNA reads TGTGCCAGCAGTGGCTTGGCAGGGGGGGAGCTGTTTTTT. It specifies CASSGLAGGELFF.

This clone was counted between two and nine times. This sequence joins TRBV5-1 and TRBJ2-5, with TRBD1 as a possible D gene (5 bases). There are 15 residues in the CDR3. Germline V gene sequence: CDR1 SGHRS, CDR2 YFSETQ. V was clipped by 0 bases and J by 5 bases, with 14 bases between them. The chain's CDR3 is CASSLEAGRAETQYF. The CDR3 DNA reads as TGCGCCAGCAGCTTGGAGGCTGGCAGGGCCGAGACCCAGTACTTC. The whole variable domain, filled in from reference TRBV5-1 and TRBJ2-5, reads KAGVTQTPRYLIKTRGQQVTLSCSPISGHRSVSWYQQTPGQGLQFLFEYFSETQRNKGNFPGRFSGRQFSNSRSEMNVSTLELGDSALYLCASSLEAGRAETQYFGPGTRLLVL.

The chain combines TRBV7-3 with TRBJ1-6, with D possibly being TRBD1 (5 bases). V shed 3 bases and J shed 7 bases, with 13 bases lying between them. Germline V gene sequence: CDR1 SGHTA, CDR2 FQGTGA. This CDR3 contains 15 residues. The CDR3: CASSLDGGGNSPLHF. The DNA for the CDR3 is TGTGCCAGCAGCTTGGACGGGGGTGGGAATTCACCCCTCCACTTT.

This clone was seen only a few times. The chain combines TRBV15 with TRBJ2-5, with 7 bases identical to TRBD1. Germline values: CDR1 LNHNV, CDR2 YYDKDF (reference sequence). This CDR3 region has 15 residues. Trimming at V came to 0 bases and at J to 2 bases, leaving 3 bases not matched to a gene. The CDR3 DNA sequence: TGTGCCACCAGCAGAGATCGGGGACAGCAAGAGACCCAGTACTTC. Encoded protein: CATSRDRGQQETQYF. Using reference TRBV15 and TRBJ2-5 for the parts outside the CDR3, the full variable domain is DAMVIQNPRYQVTQFGKPVTLSCSQTLNHNVMYWYQQKSSQAPKLLFHYYDKDFNNEADTPDNFQSRRPNTSFCFLDIRSPGLGDTAMYLCATSRDRGQQETQYFGPGTRLLVL.

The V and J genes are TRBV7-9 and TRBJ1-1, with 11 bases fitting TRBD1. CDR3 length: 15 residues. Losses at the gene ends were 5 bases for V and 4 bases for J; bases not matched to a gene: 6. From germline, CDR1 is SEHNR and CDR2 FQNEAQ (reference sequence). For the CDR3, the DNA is TGTGCCAGCAGCCCCAAGGGACAGGGGGGCACTGAAGCTTTCTTT. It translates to CASSPKGQGGTEAFF.